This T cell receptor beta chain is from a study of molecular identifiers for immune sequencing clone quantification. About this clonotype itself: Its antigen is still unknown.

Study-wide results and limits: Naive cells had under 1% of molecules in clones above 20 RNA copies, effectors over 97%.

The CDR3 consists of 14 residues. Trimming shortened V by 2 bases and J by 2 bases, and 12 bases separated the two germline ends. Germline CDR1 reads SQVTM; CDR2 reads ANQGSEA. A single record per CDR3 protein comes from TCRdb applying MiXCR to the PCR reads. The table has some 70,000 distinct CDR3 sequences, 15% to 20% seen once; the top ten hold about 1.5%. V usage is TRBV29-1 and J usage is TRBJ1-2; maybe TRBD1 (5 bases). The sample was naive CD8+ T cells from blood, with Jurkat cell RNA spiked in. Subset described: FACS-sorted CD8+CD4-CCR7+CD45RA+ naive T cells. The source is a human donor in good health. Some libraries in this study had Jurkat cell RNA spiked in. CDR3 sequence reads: CSVESEGRNYGYTF. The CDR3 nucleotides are TGCAGCGTTGAATCAGAGGGACGGAACTATGGCTACACCTTC.